The clone carrying this T cell receptor beta chain was seen a single time. RNA was extracted with the RNeasy kit, and a quantity of about 0.45 to 1 ug was reverse transcribed using random hexamers. The TCR beta CDR3 was amplified by immunoSEQ multiplex PCR across 54 Vbeta, 13 Jbeta. Using its own MiXCR run on the immunoSEQ multiplex PCR reads, TCRdb lists one record per CDR3 protein. The data hold around 130,000 distinct CDR3 sequences, with over 90% observed a single time. This record comes from a study of CD8 T cells in Susac syndrome. Across the whole study: Patients with Susac syndrome were therapy-naive, treated with corticosteroids, or treated with intravenous immunoglobulin alone when blood was collected.

The authors sequenced TCR beta from blood CD8+ and CD4+ T cells. Recently defined diagnostic criteria for definite or probable disease were fulfilled by Susac syndrome patients. The germline V gene encodes CDR1 SGHNT and CDR2 YYREEE (reference sequence). This CDR3 contains 12 residues. V shed 5 bases and J shed 4 bases, with 8 bases lying between them. The sequencing input was CD4+ T cells from PBMCs. The sequence was obtained from a human donor with Susac syndrome. The rearrangement joins TRBV5-4 to TRBJ2-3; no firm D call. The CDR3 reads CASRYGADTQYF. The CDR3 bases are TGTGCCAGCAGATATGGGGCAGATACGCAGTATTTT.